This T cell receptor beta chain stems from a study of beta chain features in type 1 diabetes. Findings of the study overall: Researchers report that Type 1 diabetes patients had moderately but significantly shorter TCRB CDR3s across all four CD4+ subsets. Among patients, naive, central memory and Treg TCRB repertoires appeared more similar than among healthy donors.

The isolated RNA, all of it, was reverse transcribed, so expressed TCRB transcripts were what got sequenced. Data came from immunoSEQ multiplex PCR; TCRdb stores just in-frame clones and leaves some out. The sample consists of 240,000 or so clones, roughly 21% of them appearing once. Trimming cost V 7 bases and J 2 bases; bases outside gene matches: 10. CDR3 size: 15 residues. The germline CDR1 and CDR2 sequences are SQVTM and ANQGSEA. This clone was observed a handful of times. Its antigen is currently unknown. Material: naive CD4+ T cells from blood. The chain carries TRBV29-1 and TRBJ2-1; the match to TRBD2 covers 8 bases. This clonotype was sampled from a woman in her 40s with type 1 diabetes. CDR3 nucleotide sequence: TGCAGCGCCCCGGGGGGGGTAGGCACCTACAATGAGCAGTTCTTC. Its protein product is CSAPGGVGTYNEQFF.